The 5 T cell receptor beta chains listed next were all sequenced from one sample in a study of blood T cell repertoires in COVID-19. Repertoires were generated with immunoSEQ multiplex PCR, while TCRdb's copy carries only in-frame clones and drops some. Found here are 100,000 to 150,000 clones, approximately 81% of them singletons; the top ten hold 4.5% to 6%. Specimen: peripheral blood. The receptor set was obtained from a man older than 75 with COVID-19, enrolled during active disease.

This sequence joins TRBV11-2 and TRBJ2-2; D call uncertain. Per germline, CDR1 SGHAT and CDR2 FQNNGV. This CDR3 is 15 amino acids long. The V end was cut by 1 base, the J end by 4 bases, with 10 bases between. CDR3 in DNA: TGTGCCAGCAGCTTAGGGAGAAGGAGCACCGGGGAGCTGTTTTTT. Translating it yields CASSLGRRSTGELFF. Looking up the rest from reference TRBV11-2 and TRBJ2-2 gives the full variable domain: EAGVAQSPRYKIIEKRQSVAFWCNPISGHATLYWYQQILGQGPKLLIQFQNNGVVDDSQLPKDRFSAERLKGVDSTLKIQPAKLEDSAVYLCASSLGRRSTGELFFGEGSRLTVL.

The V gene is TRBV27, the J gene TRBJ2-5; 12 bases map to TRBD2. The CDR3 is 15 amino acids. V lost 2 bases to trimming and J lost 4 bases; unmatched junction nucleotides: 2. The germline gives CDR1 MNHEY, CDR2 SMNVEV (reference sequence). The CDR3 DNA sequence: TGTGCCAGCAGTTTACAGGGACTAGCGGGAGAGACCCAGTACTTC. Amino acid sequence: CASSLQGLAGETQYF.

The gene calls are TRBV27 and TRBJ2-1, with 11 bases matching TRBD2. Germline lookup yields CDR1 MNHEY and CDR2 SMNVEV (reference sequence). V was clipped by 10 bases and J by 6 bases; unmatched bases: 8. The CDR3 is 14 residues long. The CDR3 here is CATQLAGVGNEQFF. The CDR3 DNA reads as TGTGCCACACAACTAGCGGGAGTAGGCAATGAGCAGTTCTTC.

CDR3 DNA: TGTGCCAGTAGTATAGTCATGTACCAAGAGACCCAGTACTTC. It encodes CASSIVMYQETQYF. This sequence joins TRBV19 and TRBJ2-5; D is ambiguous. The CDR3 loop spans 14 amino acids. Germline V CDR1 and CDR2: LNHDA, SQIVND (reference sequence). V lost 1 base and J 0 bases, leaving 6 bases between the germline ends.

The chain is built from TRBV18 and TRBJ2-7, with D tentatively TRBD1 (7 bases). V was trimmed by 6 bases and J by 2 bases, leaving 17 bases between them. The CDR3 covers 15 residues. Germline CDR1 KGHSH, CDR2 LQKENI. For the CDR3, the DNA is TGTGCCAGCTCCTCGGCGGGACAGTCCACCTACGAGCAGTACTTC. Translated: CASSSAGQSTYEQYF.